What follows are 28 T cell receptor beta chains derived from one specimen sequenced in a study (dated by TCRdb to the mid-2010s). Libraries were constructed by 5' RACE. TCRdb records Illumina MiSeq as the sequencer. TCRdb applied fastp at Q25 and MiXCR to the public reads, then kept only in-frame beta chains. Every entry covers one CDR3 protein and lists the most common genes and DNA from its rows. Within this sample are fewer than 65,000 distinct CDR3 sequences, with around 21% of them counted one time only. Of the sample, 3.2% is held by the ten largest clones. CD4+CD25+CD127-/low cells were isolated as Tregs. Sequenced sample: tumor-infiltrating Tregs sorted from the breast tumor. Receptors originate from a female donor with breast cancer.

This clonotype was seen more than once but under ten times. V and J are TRBV28 and TRBJ2-5, with D perhaps matching TRBD1 or TRBD2 (6 bases each). The ends were cut back, 5 bases at V and 1 base at J, with 20 bases in the middle. CDR1 is MDHEN, CDR2 SYDVKM, per germline. The CDR3 is made up of 17 amino acids. CDR3 DNA: TGTGCCAGCAGTGCCCTGCTCCGGGGGCTGATCCAAGAGACCCAGTACTTC. As protein: CASSALLRGLIQETQYF.

This clonotype has a count of ten or more. This rearrangement joins TRBV10-3 to TRBJ2-1, with D uncertain. V was cut by 2 bases and J by 9 bases, with 11 bases left in between. The CDR3 runs 13 residues. Germline V gives CDR1 ENHRY, CDR2 SYGVKD. CDR3 protein: CAISELKSGEQFF. As DNA, the CDR3 is TGTGCCATCAGTGAGCTCAAATCTGGTGAGCAGTTCTTC.

In this sample, this clonotype turned up many times. V and J are TRBV9 and TRBJ1-1; no clear D gene. This CDR3 is built from 15 residues. V was clipped by 4 bases and J by 2 bases, with 15 bases between them. The germline gives CDR1 SGDLS, CDR2 YYNGEE. CDR3 sequence reads: CASSQGGIANTEAFF. The CDR3 nucleotides read TGTGCCAGCAGCCAAGGAGGGATAGCAAACACTGAAGCTTTCTTT.

The chain recombines TRBV5-4 with TRBJ1-3; 8 positions agree with TRBD1. Germline trimming cut 4 bases from V and 4 bases from J; bases unmatched to any gene: 4. The germline V gene has CDR1 SGHNT and CDR2 YYREEE (reference sequence). This CDR3 comprises 14 residues. CDR3 loop: CASSRDRGGNTIYF. DNA of the CDR3: TGTGCCAGCAGCCGTGACAGGGGAGGAAACACCATATATTTT.

This clonotype was recorded a few times. At one end the junction does not follow the germline gene, possibly because of a read error. The V gene is TRBV30, the J gene TRBJ1-1, with D maybe TRBD1 (5 bases). CDR1 is GTSNPN, CDR2 SVGIG, per germline (reference sequence). This CDR3 is built from 12 residues. CDR3 amino acids: CAWRKRGLTPLF. CDR3 bases: TGTGCCTGGAGGAAACGGGGACTTACCCCTCTCTTT.

Many counts were recorded for this clonotype. This rearrangement joins TRBV27 to TRBJ2-1; a possible D gene is TRBD1 (5 bases). CDR1 and CDR2 (germline): MNHEY, SMNVEV (reference sequence). This CDR3 is built from 13 residues. V shed 6 bases and J shed 10 bases, with 16 bases lying between them. Here the CDR3 DNA reads TGTGCCAGCAGCCGGAAGACAGAGACGGAGCAGTTCTTC. It specifies CASSRKTETEQFF.

This clonotype has more than one count but fewer than ten. J is TRBJ1-2 and V is TRBV9, with D possibly TRBD1 on 6 matching bases. The V and J ends lost 4 bases and 5 bases respectively, with 18 bases between them. The CDR3 loop spans 15 amino acids. Germline CDR1 is SGDLS and CDR2 is YYNGEE. The CDR3 spells CASSPRDTERYGYTF. The CDR3 DNA is TGTGCCAGCAGCCCCCGGGACACCGAACGGTATGGCTACACCTTC.

There are a few counts of this clonotype. CDR3 amino acids: CASSFRAGNEKLFF. CDR3 coding DNA: TGCGCCAGCAGCTTTCGGGCAGGAAATGAAAAACTGTTTTTT. This chain joins TRBV5-1 and TRBJ1-4; D gene ambiguous. This CDR3 region has 14 residues. From germline, CDR1 is SGHRS and CDR2 YFSETQ. V lost 2 bases, J lost 5 bases, and 10 bases lay in between.

The sample holds one count of this clonotype. J is TRBJ1-2 and V is TRBV30; a weak D match, TRBD1 (6 bases). Germline CDR1 GTSNPN, CDR2 SVGIG (reference sequence). V was shortened by 0 bases and J by 8 bases, with 7 bases between the two germline ends. The CDR3 length is 11 residues. The CDR3 nucleotides are TGTGCCTGGAGTGTAGGGGGGGGCTACACCTTC. It translates to CAWSVGGGYTF.

There are a few counts of this clonotype. The chain couples TRBV12-3 or TRBV12-4 to TRBJ2-2; no clear D. This CDR3 has 13 residues. V lost 6 bases and J 6 bases, leaving 11 bases between the germline ends. The CDR3 DNA sequence: TGTGCCAGCAGGGAGACTCGATCCGGGGAGCTGTTTTTT. Translating it yields CASRETRSGELFF.

This clonotype has only a few counts. The chain is built from TRBV30 and TRBJ1-2; no reliable D call. Germline V gene data show CDR1 as GTSNPN and CDR2 as SVGIG (reference sequence). The CDR3 runs 13 residues. Trimming stripped 1 base from V and 7 bases from J, with 13 bases between. This CDR3 is CAWSEEGLAGYTF. The CDR3 DNA is TGTGCCTGGAGTGAAGAGGGTTTGGCTGGCTACACCTTC.

The rearrangement links TRBV5-1 to TRBJ2-1; D uncertain. Germline CDR1 reads SGHRS; CDR2 reads YFSETQ. Deletions cut 0 bases from V and 7 bases from J, with 11 bases between. This CDR3 is built from 14 residues. In DNA, the CDR3 is TGCGCCAGCAGCTTGGGCTCCGCCCTAAATGAGCAGTTCTTC. It specifies CASSLGSALNEQFF.

This clonotype was found a few times. The chain has TRBV5-1 and TRBJ2-3, with TRBD2 matching over 10 bases. Germline V gene lookup returns CDR1 SGHRS and CDR2 YFSETQ. V trimming: 0 bases; J trimming: 4 bases; junction bases outside the gene matches: 2. This CDR3 has 15 residues. CDR3 DNA: TGCGCCAGCAGCTTGGGAGCGGGGGGGCCAGATACGCAGTATTTT. Translating gives CASSLGAGGPDTQYF.

The chain is built from TRBV6-6 and TRBJ2-7; no reliable D call. The CDR3 has 13 amino acids. V was trimmed by 5 bases and J by 4 bases, leaving 12 bases between them. Germline-derived CDR1 and CDR2 are MNHNY and SVGAGI (reference sequence). The CDR3 spells CASSLPAIYEQYF. The CDR3 DNA reads TGTGCCAGCAGTCTCCCAGCCATTTACGAGCAGTACTTC.

With respect to this clonotype: It may be a read error: a sequence one base away is much more abundant. Because the CDR3 is missing its conserved closing phenylalanine or tryptophan, this is likely a read error. The rearrangement links TRBV6-2 or TRBV6-3 to TRBJ1-6; no reliable D call. This CDR3 is built from 15 residues. Trimming removed 4 bases at V and 1 base at J, with 8 bases between. Looked up from germline, CDR1 is MNHEY and CDR2 is SVGEGT. CDR3 amino acids: CASSSAGSYNSPLHC. The CDR3 region has the DNA TGTGCCAGCAGTTCTGCAGGATCCTATAATTCACCCCTCCACTGT.

This chain connects TRBV15 to TRBJ2-5, with D uncertain. CDR1 and CDR2 (germline): LNHNV, YYDKDF (reference sequence). Trimming removed 1 base from V and 6 bases from J, with 12 bases in between. The CDR3 sequence is 14 residues long. The CDR3 bases are TGTGCCACCAGCAGAGGGTTCCAAGAGAAGACCCAGTACTTC. Protein sequence: CATSRGFQEKTQYF. Supplemented by reference TRBV15 and TRBJ2-5, the full variable domain reads DAMVIQNPRYQVTQFGKPVTLSCSQTLNHNVMYWYQQKSSQAPKLLFHYYDKDFNNEADTPDNFQSRRPNTSFCFLDIRSPGLGDTAMYLCATSRGFQEKTQYFGPGTRLLVL.

This clonotype was seen a few times. This sequence joins TRBV5-1 and TRBJ1-1, with unresolved D. Germline lookup yields CDR1 SGHRS and CDR2 YFSETQ. The CDR3 is made up of 14 amino acids. V was cut by 3 bases and J by 2 bases, with 11 bases left in between. Here the CDR3 DNA reads TGCGCCAGCAGCTCCGAGATACGAAACACTGAAGCTTTCTTT. As protein: CASSSEIRNTEAFF.

This clonotype was observed at least ten times. The chain has TRBV20-1 and TRBJ1-1; tentative D call: TRBD1 (6 bases). Germline loops: CDR1 DFQATT, CDR2 SNEGSKA (reference sequence). V lost 3 bases, J lost 1 base, and 15 bases lay in between. This CDR3 contains 15 residues. This CDR3 reads CSASDRQATNTEAFF. The DNA for the CDR3 is TGCAGTGCTAGTGACAGACAGGCTACGAACACTGAAGCTTTCTTT.

This clonotype was found a few times. The rearrangement uses TRBV28 and TRBJ1-5; D ambiguous. The CDR3 consists of 14 residues. The germline V and J ends were trimmed by 8 bases and 0 bases, with 11 bases remaining between them. Germline V gene lookup returns CDR1 MDHEN and CDR2 SYDVKM. The CDR3 sequence is CASQTADSNQPQHF. The CDR3 region has the DNA TGTGCCAGCCAAACGGCTGATAGCAATCAGCCCCAGCATTTT.

In this sample, this clonotype turned up a few times. The J gene is TRBJ2-1, the V gene TRBV4-3; D uncertain. V was pared by 1 base and J by 5 bases, with 12 bases between. Per the germline V gene, CDR1 is LGHNA and CDR2 is YSLEER. This CDR3 is 15 amino acids long. The CDR3 protein is CASSQALGPHNEQFF. As DNA, the CDR3 is TGCGCCAGCAGCCAAGCCCTAGGGCCGCACAATGAGCAGTTCTTC.

This clonotype was counted between two and nine times. This chain links TRBV4-2 with TRBJ2-5; 11 bases map to TRBD2. The junction had 10 bases not matched to a gene; V was cut back by 0 bases and J by 1 base. Looked up from germline, CDR1 is LGHNA and CDR2 is YNFKEQ. The CDR3 is made up of 19 amino acids. The CDR3 DNA reads TGTGCCAGCAGCCAAGACCCCGGCCTAGCGGGAGGAATCCAAGAGACCCAGTACTTC. It specifies CASSQDPGLAGGIQETQYF.

This clonotype has only a few counts. CDR3 coding DNA: TGTGCCAGCTCACCAATGGGAGGAGGCCGGGTGAACACTGAAGCTTTCTTT. Its protein product is CASSPMGGGRVNTEAFF. This sequence joins TRBV18 and TRBJ1-1, with no clear D. The CDR3 is made up of 17 amino acids. Germline CDR1 KGHSH, CDR2 LQKENI. V shed 2 bases and J shed 0 bases, with 16 bases lying between them.

The J gene is TRBJ1-2, the V gene TRBV4-3, with 10 bases lining up with TRBD1. V shed 2 bases and J 7 bases; nucleotides not matched to a gene: 1. The length of the CDR3 is 13 residues. In germline, CDR1 is LGHNA, CDR2 YSLEER. CDR3: CASSQRTGGGYTF. In DNA, the CDR3 is TGCGCCAGCAGCCAACGGACAGGGGGTGGCTACACCTTC.

The V call is TRBV12-3 or TRBV12-4, the J call TRBJ2-1, with a tentative D call TRBD1 (5 bases). The ends were cut back, 3 bases at V and 5 bases at J, with 11 bases in the middle. CDR3 length: 14 amino acids. The CDR3 spells CASSLPQGNNEQFF. The CDR3, as DNA: TGTGCCAGCAGTTTGCCGCAGGGTAACAATGAGCAGTTCTTC.

V gene TRBV20-1 combines with J gene TRBJ2-7, with 9 bases aligning to TRBD1. There are 15 residues in the CDR3. Unmatched junction bases numbered 11, after V lost 5 bases and J lost 3 bases. The V gene's germline CDR1 is DFQATT and CDR2 SNEGSKA (reference sequence). CDR3 coding DNA: TGCAGTGCTGGAAAACAGGGGGCCTGGTTCTACGAGCAGTACTTC. It encodes CSAGKQGAWFYEQYF.

This clonotype has just a few counts. V usage is TRBV12-3 or TRBV12-4 and J usage is TRBJ2-1, with TRBD2 identical over 11 bases. After removal of 1 base from V and 4 bases from J, the junction contained 6 bases not matched to a gene. The CDR3 contains 17 residues. The CDR3 spells CASSLDGTSGPYNEQFF. CDR3 coding DNA: TGTGCCAGCAGTTTAGACGGGACTAGCGGACCTTACAATGAGCAGTTCTTC.

The chain combines TRBV6-1 with TRBJ1-4; 7 nucleotides agree with TRBD1. Unmatched junction bases numbered 13, after V lost 3 bases and J lost 6 bases. The V gene's germline CDR1 is MNHNS and CDR2 SASEGT. This CDR3 has 17 residues. CDR3 loop: CASSDPHRGRTDEKLFF. The CDR3 DNA follows: TGTGCCAGCAGTGACCCCCACAGGGGACGAACGGATGAAAAACTGTTTTTT.

This clonotype was counted at least ten times. CDR3 nucleotides: TGCAGTGCAACAGACAGGGAAGTCTTCAAGCACGAGCAGTACTTC. The encoded protein is CSATDREVFKHEQYF. V usage is TRBV20-1 and J usage is TRBJ2-7; 7 bases agree with TRBD1. CDR1 and CDR2 (germline): DFQATT, SNEGSKA (reference sequence). V gave up 6 bases and J gave up 5 bases; unmatched junction bases: 16. The CDR3 is 15 residues long.